This entry lists 5 T cell receptor beta chains sequenced from one sample in a study of T cell changes during pregnancy in multiple sclerosis. Clones were sequenced by immunoSEQ multiplex PCR, and TCRdb holds only the in-frame ones, with some missing. The table shows roughly 110,000 clones, with around 90% occurring only once. Sequencing used peripheral blood, obtained in the third trimester of pregnancy. These receptors were obtained from a female donor in good health, enrolled as a control in a pregnancy study.

The chain carries TRBV9 and TRBJ2-1; 10 bases line up with TRBD2. Germline trimming cut 0 bases from V and 9 bases from J; bases unmatched to any gene: 12. Per the germline V gene, CDR1 is SGDLS and CDR2 is YYNGEE. The CDR3 runs 17 residues. The CDR3 sequence is CASSVEGGTSVGGEQFF. DNA of the CDR3: TGTGCCAGCAGCGTAGAGGGGGGGACTAGCGTGGGAGGTGAGCAGTTCTTC.

The V call is TRBV7-2, the J call TRBJ2-1; possible D gene TRBD1, 6 bases. The CDR3 spans 13 residues. From germline, CDR1 is SGHTA and CDR2 FQGNSA. V lost 5 bases, J lost 7 bases, and 12 bases lay in between. In DNA form, the CDR3 reads TGTGCCAGCAGCCTGGGGGCGAGGAATGAGCAGTTCTTC. It yields the protein CASSLGARNEQFF.

The table lists this clone with a count of one. This chain uses TRBV4-3 with TRBJ1-2; 8 positions match TRBD1. The CDR3 is 17 residues long. Looked up from germline, CDR1 is LGHNA and CDR2 is YSLEER. With V trimmed by 0 bases and J by 5 bases, 11 bases remained unmatched. As DNA, the CDR3 is TGCGCCAGCAGCCAAGACCCAACGGACAGGGTTTGGTATGGCTACACCTTC. Protein: CASSQDPTDRVWYGYTF.

The V call is TRBV6-5, the J call TRBJ2-7; possibly TRBD1 for D (6 bases). Germline lookup yields CDR1 MNHEY and CDR2 SVGAGI. Deletions cut 5 bases from V and 6 bases from J, with 17 bases between. CDR3 length: 14 amino acids. CDR3 in amino acids: CASSRQVPPLEQYF. The CDR3 DNA reads TGTGCCAGCAGTCGACAGGTTCCCCCTCTCGAGCAGTACTTC.

The gene calls are TRBV7-2 and TRBJ2-3, with D possibly matching TRBD1 (6 bases). V was cut by 5 bases and J by 0 bases, with 15 bases left in between. The CDR3 is made up of 16 amino acids. The germline CDR1 and CDR2 sequences are SGHTA and FQGNSA. This CDR3 is CASSLSGTPSTDTQYF. In nucleotides, the CDR3 is TGTGCCAGCAGCCTCTCCGGGACACCTAGCACAGATACGCAGTATTTT.